This T cell receptor (beta chain) originates from a study of T cells in Graves' hyperthyroidism and ophthalmopathy. V lost 1 base and J lost 3, with 11 bases in between. The V gene's germline CDR1 is SGHNT and CDR2 YYREEE (reference sequence). The CDR3 is 14 residues long. The TCR beta CDR3 regions underwent amplification using RNA transcripts as the source. When the TCR CDR3 underwent first-round RT-PCR, the HTBI primer set was used. Using its own MiXCR run on the multiplex PCR reads, TCRdb lists one record per CDR3 protein. The sample consists of 650,000 to 750,000 distinct CDR3 sequences, approximately 15% of them appearing once. The table lists this clonotype with a few counts.

This rearrangement joins TRBV5-4 to TRBJ2-7, with D hard to call. The sequence derives from a woman between 18 and 29 years old with Graves' hyperthyroidism. The source material was blood. In DNA form, the CDR3 reads TGTGCCAGCAGCTTGTCTTCAAACCTCTACGAGCAGTACTTC. This translates into CASSLSSNLYEQYF.